Each of the 32 T cell receptor beta chains below was sequenced from the same sample in a study of post-analysis software for immune sequencing data. Tagging with unique molecular identifiers was a feature of the TCR beta cDNA libraries. From the PCR reads, TCRdb called clonotypes with MiXCR, one entry per CDR3 protein. The table shows approximately 360,000 distinct CDR3 sequences, with roughly 30% occurring only once. Their antigens are not known. Study findings and constraints: The five TRBV segments detected at higher frequency in patients than in controls included TRBV5-6, TRBV5-1 and TRBV20-1.

Sequencing was carried out using blood. The source is a girl aged 10 to 17 with multiple sclerosis.

V is TRBV29-1 and J is TRBJ2-5, with D unresolved. The V gene's germline CDR1 is SQVTM and CDR2 ANQGSEA. This CDR3 spans 12 amino acids. Trimming took off 7 bases at V and 2 bases at J, with 11 bases between the two ends. The CDR3 sequence: CSGGATQETQYF. The DNA for the CDR3 is TGCAGCGGGGGTGCGACACAAGAGACCCAGTACTTC.

This clonotype was recorded a few times. The chain joins TRBV20-1 to TRBJ2-7; either TRBD1 or TRBD2 may fit D (5 bases each). V lost 0 bases, J lost 0 bases, and 12 bases lay in between. The CDR3 is 15 amino acids. Germline V CDR1 and CDR2: DFQATT, SNEGSKA (reference sequence). The CDR3 nucleotides are TGCAGTGCTAGAGATCTAGAAGGGACCTCCTACGAGCAGTACTTC. Its protein product is CSARDLEGTSYEQYF.

The count of this clonotype is one. The chain recombines TRBV5-1 with TRBJ1-5, with TRBD1 matching over 12 bases. The V gene's germline CDR1 is SGHRS and CDR2 YFSETQ. The CDR3 sequence is 16 residues long. The J segment lost 5 bases and the V segment lost 2 bases, leaving 5 bases of the junction unmatched. The CDR3: CASSLSGTGGDQPQHF. CDR3 DNA: TGCGCCAGCAGCTTATCCGGGACAGGGGGCGATCAGCCCCAGCATTTT. Full variable domain (missing parts from reference TRBV5-1 and TRBJ1-5): KAGVTQTPRYLIKTRGQQVTLSCSPISGHRSVSWYQQTPGQGLQFLFEYFSETQRNKGNFPGRFSGRQFSNSRSEMNVSTLELGDSALYLCASSLSGTGGDQPQHFGDGTRLSIL.

The gene calls are TRBV6-1 and TRBJ2-2; D may correspond to TRBD1 or TRBD2 (6 bases each). CDR3 size: 17 residues. The V gene's germline CDR1 is MNHNS and CDR2 SASEGT. V gave up 5 bases and J gave up 1 base, with 17 bases separating them. The DNA of the CDR3 is TGTGCCAGCAGTCCTTCAACAGGGCGGGGGAACACCGGGGAGCTGTTTTTT. Residues: CASSPSTGRGNTGELFF.

This clonotype has a handful of counts. V gene TRBV2 combines with J gene TRBJ2-3, with 8 nucleotides matching TRBD1. The CDR3 sequence is 14 residues long. Losses at the gene ends were 7 bases for V and 4 bases for J; bases not matched to a gene: 7. Germline loops: CDR1 SNHLY, CDR2 FYNNEI. The CDR3 loop is CASKADRAADTQYF. The CDR3 DNA reads TGTGCCAGCAAGGCGGACAGGGCTGCAGATACGCAGTATTTT. Full variable domain (rest looked up from reference TRBV2 and TRBJ2-3): EPEVTQTPSHQVTQMGQEVILRCVPISNHLYFYWYRQILGQKVEFLVSFYNNEISEKSEIFDDQFSVERPDGSNFTLKIRSTKLEDSAMYFCASKADRAADTQYFGPGTRLTVL.

The CDR3, as DNA: TGTGCCACCAGCAGCCGAGGACAGGGTATTAGCAATCAGCCCCAGCATTTT. Translated: CATSSRGQGISNQPQHF. V usage is TRBV15 and J usage is TRBJ1-5; 8 bases match TRBD1. V trimming: 3 bases; J trimming: 0 bases; junction bases outside the gene matches: 7. CDR3 size: 17 residues. Germline V gene data show CDR1 as LNHNV and CDR2 as YYDKDF (reference sequence).

This clonotype was counted between two and nine times. This chain uses TRBV4-2 with TRBJ2-7, with 9 bases matching TRBD2. The germline gives CDR1 LGHNA, CDR2 YNFKEQ. CDR3 length equals 16 residues. V shed 0 bases, J shed 5 bases, and the junction held 8 bases outside the gene matches. CDR3 residues: CASSQEPLSGGNEQYF. CDR3 coding DNA: TGTGCCAGCAGCCAAGAACCCCTTAGCGGGGGTAACGAGCAGTACTTC.

The chain has TRBV28 and TRBJ2-3, with no clear D. V shed 6 bases and J shed 0 bases, with 7 bases lying between them. The germline V gene has CDR1 MDHEN and CDR2 SYDVKM. The CDR3 extends over 13 amino acids. The CDR3 DNA reads as TGTGCCAGCAGGTACACAAGCACAGATACGCAGTATTTT. It translates to CASRYTSTDTQYF.

The V and J genes are TRBV12-3 or TRBV12-4 and TRBJ1-1; D remains unclear. V was trimmed by 5 bases and J by 6 bases, leaving 25 bases between them. The CDR3 sequence is 17 residues long. This CDR3 is CASSLGEGSTPWAEAFF. CDR3 coding DNA: TGTGCCAGCAGTCTAGGAGAAGGATCGACCCCTTGGGCTGAAGCTTTCTTT.

V usage is TRBV12-3 or TRBV12-4 and J usage is TRBJ1-2; 9 nucleotides match TRBD1. There are 15 residues in the CDR3. V trimming: 5 bases; J trimming: 1 base; junction bases outside the gene matches: 5. CDR3 in DNA: TGTGCCAGCAGTCCTACAGGGGGCCTTAACTATGGCTACACCTTC. Translated, it gives CASSPTGGLNYGYTF.

Only a few counts were recorded for this clonotype. The chain combines TRBV7-2 with TRBJ2-5; 8 positions match TRBD2. V lost 5 bases, J lost 2 bases, and 7 bases stayed unmatched. Germline-derived CDR1 and CDR2 are SGHTA and FQGNSA. The CDR3 covers 15 residues. CDR3: CASSRTSGRQETQYF. CDR3 sequence (DNA): TGTGCCAGCAGCCGTACTAGCGGCCGGCAAGAGACCCAGTACTTC.

The gene calls are TRBV7-9 and TRBJ2-7; the D is unclear. With 4 bases removed from V and 6 bases from J, the gap between germline ends came to 10 bases. Germline lookup yields CDR1 SEHNR and CDR2 FQNEAQ (reference sequence). The CDR3 has 12 residues. The CDR3 coding sequence is TGTGCCAGCAGCTCCTGGATGACCGAGCAGTACTTC. This codes for CASSSWMTEQYF.

This clonotype was observed a handful of times. V and J are TRBV28 and TRBJ1-6; no reliable D call. The CDR3 sequence is 13 residues long. Per germline, CDR1 MDHEN and CDR2 SYDVKM. Trimming pared 2 bases from V and 7 bases from J, leaving 6 bases between. The CDR3 here is CASSLTRNSPLHF. CDR3 nucleotides: TGTGCCAGCAGTTTAACCCGAAATTCACCCCTCCACTTT.

The chain uses TRBV7-3 and TRBJ1-1; D unclear. Per germline, CDR1 SGHTA and CDR2 FQGTGA. This CDR3 region has 13 residues. V was shortened by 5 bases and J by 12 bases, with 19 bases between the two germline ends. The CDR3 loop reads CASSHDGIGKTFF. For the CDR3, the DNA is TGTGCCAGCAGCCATGACGGGATAGGCAAAACTTTCTTT.

On this clonotype: One end of the junction does not line up with germline, which may come from a read error. The chain joins TRBV7-9 to TRBJ2-7, with TRBD2 as a possible D gene (6 bases). CDR3 size: 16 residues. Germline values: CDR1 SEHNR, CDR2 FQNEAQ (reference sequence). CDR3 in DNA: TGTGCCTGCAGCGATTCACGGGGGATCCTCTCGGCCGAGCAGTACTTC. This sequence encodes CACSDSRGILSAEQYF. Variable domain in full (rest from reference TRBV7-9 and TRBJ2-7): DTGVSQNPRHKITKRGQNVTFRCDPISEHNRLYWYRQTLGQGPEFLTYFQNEAQLEKSRLLSDRFSAERPKGSFSTLEIQRTEQGDSAMYLCACSDSRGILSAEQYFGPGTRLTVT.

The V gene is TRBV6-1, the J gene TRBJ1-1; D is undetermined. The CDR3 extends over 14 amino acids. The germline V gene encodes CDR1 MNHNS and CDR2 SASEGT. The V end was cut by 8 bases, the J end by 4 bases, with 17 bases between. The CDR3, as DNA: TGTGCCAGCCTCCCGGGGTCGTATGGCACTGAAGCTTTCTTT. It is translated as CASLPGSYGTEAFF.

The chain has TRBV7-6 and TRBJ2-3; D is perhaps TRBD1 or TRBD2 (6 bases each). The CDR3 totals 14 residues. The germline V gene has CDR1 SGHVS and CDR2 FNYEAQ. V was pared by 3 bases and J by 3 bases, with 10 bases between. The CDR3 region has the DNA TGTGCCAGCAGCTTCCGGGGGCAAACAGATACGCAGTATTTT. Amino acid sequence: CASSFRGQTDTQYF.

The chain uses TRBV12-3 or TRBV12-4 and TRBJ1-1; D may be TRBD1 (6 bases). The ends were cut back, 6 bases at V and 8 bases at J, with 16 bases in the middle. There are 13 residues in the CDR3. CDR3 loop: CASRLTGTLEAFF. The CDR3 nucleotides read TGTGCCAGCAGATTAACCGGGACATTGGAAGCTTTCTTT.

The chain has TRBV20-1 and TRBJ2-7, with TRBD1 matching 9 bases. There are 13 residues in the CDR3. V lost 2 bases and J lost 2; bases outside the gene matches: 1. Germline assignment: CDR1 DFQATT and CDR2 SNEGSKA (reference sequence). The CDR3 sequence: CSARRTGAYEQYF. CDR3 nucleotide sequence: TGCAGTGCTAGACGGACAGGGGCCTACGAGCAGTACTTC.

This clonotype was seen more than once but under ten times. J is TRBJ2-1 and V is TRBV11-2, with TRBD1 as a possible D gene (6 bases). Germline V CDR1 and CDR2: SGHAT, FQNNGV. Trimming removed 5 bases from V and 4 bases from J, with 21 bases in between. This CDR3 contains 17 residues. The CDR3 is CASSPLNPSRGYNEQFF. CDR3 DNA: TGTGCCAGCAGCCCGCTCAACCCCAGTAGGGGGTACAATGAGCAGTTCTTC.

This clonotype turned up a few times. The J gene is TRBJ2-6, the V gene TRBV28; D uncertain. Trimming removed 3 bases from V and 0 bases from J, with 9 bases in between. This CDR3 comprises 16 residues. CDR1 is MDHEN, CDR2 SYDVKM, per germline. This CDR3 is CASSFVSFSGANVLTF. CDR3 DNA: TGTGCCAGCAGTTTTGTCAGCTTCTCTGGGGCCAACGTCCTGACTTTC.

This clonotype was observed a few times. This rearrangement joins TRBV7-6 to TRBJ2-5; 7 bases are shared with TRBD2. This CDR3 is built from 15 residues. Germline lookup yields CDR1 SGHVS and CDR2 FNYEAQ. The junction had 12 bases not matched to a gene; V was cut back by 8 bases and J by 3 bases. CDR3 bases: TGTGCCAGCTCCCTCTTGGGGGGGGTAAAAGAGACCCAGTACTTC. Translation: CASSLLGGVKETQYF. Full variable domain (missing parts from reference TRBV7-6 and TRBJ2-5): GAGVSQSPRYKVTKRGQDVALRCDPISGHVSLYWYRQALGQGPEFLTYFNYEAQQDKSGLPNDRFSAERPEGSISTLTIQRTEQRDSAMYRCASSLLGGVKETQYFGPGTRLLVL.

The J gene is TRBJ1-1, the V gene TRBV9, with 7 bases lining up with TRBD1. Unmatched junction bases numbered 11, after V lost 3 bases and J lost 6 bases. CDR1 is SGDLS, CDR2 YYNGEE, per germline. The CDR3 is made up of 15 amino acids. CDR3 DNA sequence: TGTGCCAGCAGCGCCCAGAACAGGGGTACGTCTGAAGCTTTCTTT. Its translation is CASSAQNRGTSEAFF.

This clonotype showed up just a few times. The chain joins TRBV7-2 to TRBJ1-2, with 7 nucleotides matching TRBD1. The J segment lost 6 bases and the V segment lost 0 bases, leaving 13 bases of the junction unmatched. Germline V gives CDR1 SGHTA, CDR2 FQGNSA. The CDR3 runs 17 residues. As DNA, the CDR3 is TGTGCCAGCAGCTTAGCCGTTTACCTGACAGGGTTCCATGGCTACACCTTC. Encoded protein: CASSLAVYLTGFHGYTF.

J is TRBJ2-6 and V is TRBV19; D not certain. V was pared by 9 bases and J by 3 bases, with 9 bases between. The CDR3 runs 13 residues. Germline loops: CDR1 LNHDA, CDR2 SQIVND (reference sequence). CDR3 loop: CASADGGANVLTF. The CDR3 nucleotides read TGTGCCAGCGCAGATGGTGGGGCCAACGTCCTGACTTTC. The entire variable domain, with the rest obtained from reference TRBV19 and TRBJ2-6, is as follows: DGGITQSPKYLFRKEGQNVTLSCEQNLNHDAMYWYRQDPGQGLRLIYYSQIVNDFQKGDIAEGYSVSREKKESFPLTVTSAQKNPTAFYLCASADGGANVLTFGAGSRLTVL.

The rearrangement uses TRBV10-3 and TRBJ2-2; D possibly uses TRBD1 or TRBD2 (5 bases each). The CDR3 has 12 amino acids. Trimming cost V 10 bases and J 5 bases, with 11 bases left between them. CDR1 ENHRY and CDR2 SYGVKD come from the germline V gene. The CDR3 DNA reads as TGTGCCACAGGGCGGGTGACCGGGGAGCTGTTTTTT. This sequence encodes CATGRVTGELFF.

This chain joins TRBV5-1 and TRBJ2-3, with 8 bases lining up with TRBD1. The J segment lost 2 bases and the V segment lost 4 bases, leaving 9 bases of the junction unmatched. The length of the CDR3 is 16 residues. In germline, CDR1 is SGHRS, CDR2 YFSETQ. The CDR3 sequence: CASSLGRGLHTDTQYF. The CDR3 region has the DNA TGCGCCAGCAGCCTGGGCAGGGGGCTACACACAGATACGCAGTATTTT.

The rearrangement links TRBV7-2 to TRBJ1-1; the D is unclear. Germline lookup yields CDR1 SGHTA and CDR2 FQGNSA. Trimming removed 7 bases at V and 1 base at J, with 13 bases between. CDR3 length: 14 amino acids. Here the CDR3 reads CASTLTPGNTEAFF. The DNA of the CDR3 is TGTGCCAGCACTTTGACCCCAGGGAACACTGAAGCTTTCTTT. The whole variable domain, remainder taken from reference TRBV7-2 and TRBJ1-1, is GAGVSQSPSNKVTEKGKDVELRCDPISGHTALYWYRQSLGQGLEFLIYFQGNSAPDKSGLPSDRFSAERTGGSVSTLTIQRTQQEDSAVYLCASTLTPGNTEAFFGQGTRLTVV.

CDR3 nucleotides: TGTGCCAGCAGCTATAATGAGGCAGGGGGTGTGAGACTTAACAATGAGCAGTTCTTC. Translated: CASSYNEAGGVRLNNEQFF. The chain carries TRBV11-2 and TRBJ2-1, with 7 nucleotides matching TRBD1. The CDR3 is made up of 19 amino acids. With 4 bases clipped from V and 5 bases from J, the junction kept 20 bases outside the gene matches. Germline CDR1 is SGHAT and CDR2 is FQNNGV.

The chain joins TRBV7-9 to TRBJ2-5; 7 positions match TRBD1. Germline values: CDR1 SEHNR, CDR2 FQNEAQ (reference sequence). The CDR3 is 13 residues long. V lost 4 bases to trimming and J lost 4 bases; unmatched junction nucleotides: 3. For the CDR3, the DNA is TGTGCCAGCAGCTACTACAGGGGAGAGACCCAGTACTTC. Translated, it gives CASSYYRGETQYF. The variable domain in full, with the rest retrieved from reference TRBV7-9 and TRBJ2-5, is DTGVSQNPRHKITKRGQNVTFRCDPISEHNRLYWYRQTLGQGPEFLTYFQNEAQLEKSRLLSDRFSAERPKGSFSTLEIQRTEQGDSAMYLCASSYYRGETQYFGPGTRLLVL.

The V and J genes are TRBV20-1 and TRBJ2-1; 7 bases align to TRBD2. Germline CDR1 is DFQATT and CDR2 is SNEGSKA (reference sequence). V shed 0 bases and J 9 bases; nucleotides not matched to a gene: 14. The CDR3 has 16 residues. In DNA, the CDR3 is TGCAGTGCTAGAGACGCTGGACTAGGGAAGGAGGGTGAGCAGTTCTTC. This sequence encodes CSARDAGLGKEGEQFF.

This clonotype was counted between two and nine times. CDR3 nucleotides: TGTGCCAGCAGCTCCTCACAGGGGGCAACTAATGAAAAACTGTTTTTT. Encoded protein: CASSSSQGATNEKLFF. The rearrangement uses TRBV4-2 and TRBJ1-4; the match to TRBD1 covers 8 bases. V trimming: 5 bases; J trimming: 0 bases; junction bases outside the gene matches: 5. Looked up from germline, CDR1 is LGHNA and CDR2 is YNFKEQ. The CDR3 consists of 16 residues.